The present TCR beta chain was sequenced within a study of CD8+ T cells in alopecia areata. Extraction of RNA preceded its reverse transcription into cDNA, which served as the sequencing template. This table comes from immunoSEQ multiplex PCR, and its TCRdb copy is limited to in-frame clones, with some not included. The top ten hold about 12% of the sample, which has roughly 170,000 clones, roughly three fifths seen once. This clone was observed a few times. The antigen remains undetermined. The V gene end was trimmed by 3 bases and the J gene end by 7 bases; junction bases not matched to a gene: 8. Germline V gene lookup returns CDR1 SGHTA and CDR2 FQGTGA. This CDR3 spans 15 amino acids. Stated treatment: oral pan-JAK inhibitor, 5-10 mg twice daily. From alopecia areata patients, lesional scalp punch biopsies and peripheral blood were collected. PBMC-derived CD4+ and CD8+ T cells were sorted. General study findings and limits: The study found tofacitinib significantly decreased scalp clonality and expanded CD8+ clones among the top 100. Compared with mice, patients displayed less clear TCR sharing, possibly for HLA-related reasons.

Sequencing was performed on CD8+ T cells sorted from blood, taken at week 24, from a patient treated with tofacitinib. This clonotype originated in a human donor with alopecia areata. This chain links TRBV7-3 with TRBJ2-1, with 8 bases that match TRBD2. CDR3 in amino acids: CASSFETAGVNEQFF. As DNA, the CDR3 is TGTGCCAGCAGCTTCGAAACAGCGGGGGTGAATGAGCAGTTCTTC.